What follows are 20 T cell receptor beta chains derived from one specimen sequenced in a study of blood T cell repertoires in COVID-19. Assay used: immunoSEQ multiplex PCR; TCRdb lists only in-frame clones, some missing. The table shows fewer than 250,000 clones, with around 89% occurring only once. Sequencing was done on a sample of peripheral blood. The receptors derive from a man between 65 and 85 years old with acute or convalescent COVID-19.

This clone was counted once. The chain is built from TRBV7-8 and TRBJ2-4; 8 bases map to TRBD2. With 5 bases clipped from V and 7 bases from J, the junction kept 7 bases outside the gene matches. This CDR3 region has 14 residues. CDR1 and CDR2 from the germline V gene are SGHVS and FQNEAQ. The CDR3 region has the DNA TGTGCCAGCAGCCCGGGGGGGGTCGGGAACATTCAGTACTTC. Residues: CASSPGGVGNIQYF.

V is TRBV19 and J is TRBJ2-1; 7 positions match TRBD2. Per germline, CDR1 LNHDA and CDR2 SQIVND (reference sequence). V shed 7 bases and J 5 bases; nucleotides not matched to a gene: 8. The CDR3 has 14 residues. For the CDR3, the DNA is TGTGCCAGTACCCCGGGACTACTAAACAATGAGCAGTTCTTC. It translates to CASTPGLLNNEQFF.

The chain combines TRBV4-1 with TRBJ2-3, with D maybe TRBD1 (5 bases). The CDR3 contains 15 residues. Trimming removed 0 bases at V and 5 bases at J, with 12 bases between. CDR1 is MGHRA, CDR2 YSYEKL, per germline. This chain's CDR3 is CASSQDREIGDTQYF. The CDR3 DNA reads TGCGCCAGCAGCCAAGACAGGGAAATTGGAGATACGCAGTATTTT.

The CDR3 DNA sequence: TGTGCCAGTAGTATAGGGGGACAGCTGAATCAGCCCCAGCATTTT. Its protein product is CASSIGGQLNQPQHF. The chain carries TRBV19 and TRBJ1-5; 7 bases map to TRBD1. V was clipped by 1 base and J by 4 bases; unmatched bases: 4. The CDR3 runs to 15 residues. Germline V gene data show CDR1 as LNHDA and CDR2 as SQIVND (reference sequence).

The chain joins TRBV12-5 to TRBJ2-2; TRBD1 might be the D (5 bases). This CDR3 is built from 16 residues. The ends were cut back, 0 bases at V and 1 base at J, with 9 bases in the middle. Germline V gene data show CDR1 as LGHNT and CDR2 as FRNRAP. CDR3 sequence reads: CASGLVQGMNTGELFF. The CDR3 bases are TGTGCTAGTGGTTTGGTCCAGGGCATGAACACCGGGGAGCTGTTTTTT.

This clone was seen a single time. V usage is TRBV6-6 and J usage is TRBJ2-3, with 9 bases aligning to TRBD1. This CDR3 has 16 amino acids. CDR1 is MNHNY and CDR2 is SVGAGI in the germline V gene (reference sequence). J lost 3 bases, V lost 5 bases, and 9 bases had no gene match. The CDR3: CASSTPDRGVTDTQYF. The CDR3 nucleotides read TGTGCCAGCAGTACCCCGGACAGGGGAGTGACAGATACGCAGTATTTT.

The chain employs TRBV29-1 and TRBJ2-1; D is undetermined. Trimming took 0 bases from V and 9 from J, leaving 6 bases between them. CDR3 length: 11 residues. Germline CDR1 is SQVTM and CDR2 is ANQGSEA. Here the CDR3 DNA reads TGCAGCGTTGAAGACTTCAGTGAGCAGTTCTTC. Its protein product is CSVEDFSEQFF.

V is TRBV29-1 and J is TRBJ2-7; tentative D call: TRBD1 (11 bases). Germline CDR1 and CDR2: SQVTM and ANQGSEA. The length of the CDR3 is 16 residues. Trimming shortened V by 7 bases and J by 4 bases, and 26 bases separated the two germline ends. Here the CDR3 reads CSASDRGPSGRYEQYF. The CDR3 DNA follows: TGCAGCGCCTCGGACAGGGGGCCTAGCGGGAGATACGAGCAGTACTTC.

The chain couples TRBV27 to TRBJ1-4; 10 bases are a match to TRBD1. The J segment lost 8 bases and the V segment lost 5 bases, leaving 5 bases of the junction unmatched. Germline lookup yields CDR1 MNHEY and CDR2 SMNVEV (reference sequence). CDR3 size: 14 residues. The CDR3 sequence: CASSPWTGGEKLFF. The CDR3 region has the DNA TGTGCCAGCAGTCCGTGGACAGGGGGGGAAAAACTGTTTTTT.

The rearrangement links TRBV10-3 to TRBJ2-7; no firm D call. Between the trimmed V and J ends, which lost 2 bases and 0 bases, there was a span of 8 bases. CDR1 is ENHRY and CDR2 is SYGVKD in the germline V gene. This CDR3 is 14 amino acids long. The CDR3 spells CAISEEHDSYEQYF. The CDR3 nucleotides are TGTGCCATCAGTGAGGAACACGACTCCTACGAGCAGTACTTC.

The chain uses TRBV27 and TRBJ2-2; D might be TRBD2 (5 bases). Germline V gives CDR1 MNHEY, CDR2 SMNVEV (reference sequence). The CDR3 is 13 residues long. The V end was cut by 6 bases, the J end by 6 bases, with 11 bases between. The CDR3 protein is CASSFHGAGELFF. The CDR3 region has the DNA TGTGCCAGCAGCTTCCACGGGGCCGGGGAGCTGTTTTTT.

The V call is TRBV29-1, the J call TRBJ1-5, with D perhaps matching TRBD1 (6 bases). Germline V lookup: CDR1 SQVTM, CDR2 ANQGSEA. The V gene lost 8 bases and the J gene lost 5 bases, with 19 bases spanning the gap. There are 14 residues in the CDR3. CDR3 in DNA: TGCAGCTCCTCCAGGACAGCCTTACATCAGCCCCAGCATTTT. It translates to CSSSRTALHQPQHF.

This rearrangement joins TRBV18 to TRBJ2-7, with a tentative D call TRBD2 (6 bases). Germline CDR1 KGHSH, CDR2 LQKENI. The CDR3 totals 15 residues. Trimming took off 4 bases at V and 1 base at J, with 14 bases between the two ends. CDR3 residues: CASSRLGGTSYEQYF. The CDR3 DNA reads TGTGCCAGCTCACGGTTAGGAGGGACGTCCTACGAGCAGTACTTC.

The J gene is TRBJ2-2, the V gene TRBV2, with D perhaps matching TRBD1 (6 bases). The CDR3 consists of 15 residues. Per germline, CDR1 SNHLY and CDR2 FYNNEI. Deletions cut 4 bases from V and 3 bases from J, with 12 bases between. For the CDR3, the DNA is TGTGCCAGCAGTGTGGTGGGGGCCGACACCGGGGAGCTGTTTTTT. Residues: CASSVVGADTGELFF.

The chain uses TRBV5-1 and TRBJ2-5; D is uncertain. CDR1 SGHRS and CDR2 YFSETQ come from the germline V gene. The CDR3 extends over 13 amino acids. Trimming stripped 4 bases from V and 1 base from J, with 8 bases between. For the CDR3, the DNA is TGCGCCAGCAGCCCCCCCTCCCAAGAGACCCAGTACTTC. This codes for CASSPPSQETQYF.

This clone came up a few times. The chain employs TRBV10-3 and TRBJ1-2; D call uncertain. This CDR3 comprises 13 residues. With 0 bases removed from V and 4 bases from J, the gap between germline ends came to 6 bases. In germline, CDR1 is ENHRY, CDR2 SYGVKD. The CDR3 is CAISESESYGYTF. CDR3 coding DNA: TGTGCCATCAGTGAGTCGGAGAGCTATGGCTACACCTTC.

This clone was detected once. The gene calls are TRBV11-2 and TRBJ2-3; TRBD2 matches 7 bases. The CDR3 has 15 amino acids. The J segment lost 0 bases and the V segment lost 5 bases, leaving 5 bases of the junction unmatched. Per the germline V gene, CDR1 is SGHAT and CDR2 is FQNNGV. CDR3 in amino acids: CASSPLAVSTDTQYF. CDR3 sequence (DNA): TGTGCCAGCAGCCCCCTAGCGGTTAGCACAGATACGCAGTATTTT.

The rearrangement links TRBV19 to TRBJ2-3, with 11 bases lining up with TRBD2. V shed 6 bases, J shed 3 bases, and the junction held 5 bases outside the gene matches. Germline V gene lookup returns CDR1 LNHDA and CDR2 SQIVND (reference sequence). The CDR3 sequence is 15 residues long. CDR3 DNA: TGTGCCAGTAGGAGACTAGCGGGGAAGACAGATACGCAGTATTTT. Its translation: CASRRLAGKTDTQYF.

This CDR3 reads CSVEDSGTSGRIYEQYF. CDR3 nucleotide sequence: TGCAGCGTTGAGGACTCCGGGACTAGCGGGAGGATCTACGAGCAGTACTTC. The V call is TRBV29-1, the J call TRBJ2-7; 15 bases fit TRBD2. Germline V CDR1 and CDR2: SQVTM, ANQGSEA. V lost 3 bases to trimming and J lost 3 bases; unmatched junction nucleotides: 9. There are 17 residues in the CDR3.

The CDR3 reads CASSTTLIAGVGDTQYF. In nucleotides, the CDR3 is TGTGCCAGTAGTACCACTCTCATAGCGGGAGTTGGAGATACGCAGTATTTT. The V gene is TRBV19, the J gene TRBJ2-3, with 9 nucleotides matching TRBD2. The CDR3 loop spans 17 amino acids. CDR1 and CDR2 (germline): LNHDA, SQIVND (reference sequence). V lost 4 bases and J lost 5; bases outside the gene matches: 13.